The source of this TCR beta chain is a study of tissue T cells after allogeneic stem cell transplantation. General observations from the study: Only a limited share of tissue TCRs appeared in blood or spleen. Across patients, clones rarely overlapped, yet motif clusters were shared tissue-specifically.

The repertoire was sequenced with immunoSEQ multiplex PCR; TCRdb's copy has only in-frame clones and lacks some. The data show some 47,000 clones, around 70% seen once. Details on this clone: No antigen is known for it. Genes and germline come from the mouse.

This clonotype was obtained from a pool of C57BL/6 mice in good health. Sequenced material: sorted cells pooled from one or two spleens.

This CDR3 is CASSEQKDTQYF. The DNA read from the CDR3 is TGTGCCAGCAGTGAACAAAAAGACACCCAGTAC. The chain links TRBV15 to TRBJ2-5, with D unclear. From the germline J gene comes the end of the CDR3, since the read stops 1 residue before it. The germline V and J ends were trimmed by 5 bases and 4 bases, with 7 bases remaining between them. CDR1 is SGHND and CDR2 is FRSKSL in the germline V gene. The CDR3 runs to 12 residues.